The rows below give T cell receptor beta chains drawn from one sample of a study of blood T cell repertoires in COVID-19. Sequenced by immunoSEQ multiplex PCR; TCRdb stores in-frame clones only, minus some. The sample consists of about 130,000 clones, around three quarters of them appearing once. Sequences were obtained from peripheral blood. Source of these receptors: a human donor in a cohort sampled during active COVID-19. The CDR3 runs from the conserved cysteine through the conserved F or W. The order of the fields is V gene, D gene, CDR3 length, J gene, clone size, CDR3 DNA, CDR3 protein. D genes are given only for firm matches. Only some rows state a clone size, as once, few, many or a class for expanded clones.

TRBV10-3	NA	14	TRBJ2-5	NA	TGTGCCATCAGTGAGTCCGTCTTCCAAGAGACCCAGTACTTC	CAISESVFQETQYF
TRBV18	TRBD2	16	TRBJ2-3	NA	TGTGCCAGCTCACGGACTAGCGGGGGGGCAAAAGATACGCAGTATTTT	CASSRTSGGAKDTQYF
TRBV5-1	NA	14	TRBJ2-3	few	TGCGCCAGCCGGGGGACGGGGAGCACAGATACGCAGTATTTT	CASRGTGSTDTQYF
TRBV15	TRBD2	16	TRBJ2-1	NA	TGTGCCACCAGCAGAGCGAGCGGGGGGGCCCAAGGTGAGCAGTTCTTC	CATSRASGGAQGEQFF
TRBV2	TRBD2	17	TRBJ2-1	NA	TGTGCCAGCAGTGAATATCGGGTCGCGGGGGGGAAGCATGAGCAGTTCTTC	CASSEYRVAGGKHEQFF
TRBV28	TRBD1	16	TRBJ1-5	NA	TGTGCCAGCAGCCCCGGGACAGGGGGTAGCAATCAGCCCCAGCATTTT	CASSPGTGGSNQPQHF
TRBV24-1	NA	14	TRBJ2-3	NA	TGTGCCACCAGTGGGACAGGGAGGGCAGATACGCAGTATTTT	CATSGTGRADTQYF
TRBV6-6	TRBD2	15	TRBJ2-1	NA	TGTGCCAGCAGTGCGACTAGCGGGGGGTTAAATGAGCAGTTCTTC	CASSATSGGLNEQFF
TRBV6-5	TRBD1	15	TRBJ1-1	once	TGTGCCAGCGAAGTACAGGGGGCGGTGAACACTGAAGCTTTCTTT	CASEVQGAVNTEAFF
TRBV7-2	TRBD1	16	TRBJ1-6	NA	TGTGCCAGCAGCTTAATAGCAGGGGGCTATAATTCACCCCTCCACTTT	CASSLIAGGYNSPLHF
TRBV4-2	NA	16	TRBJ2-3	NA	TGTGCCAGCAGCCAAGCATCCCCCAGTACCACAGATACGCAGTATTTT	CASSQASPSTTDTQYF
TRBV7-8	TRBD1	15	TRBJ2-7	NA	TGTGCCAGCAGCCCCCAGGACAGGGGAAGCTACGAGCAGTACTTC	CASSPQDRGSYEQYF
TRBV18	NA	16	TRBJ1-2	few	TGTGCCAGCTCACCGACACCCCGGACAATTAACTATGGCTACACCTTC	CASSPTPRTINYGYTF